The source of this TCR beta chain is a study of blood T cell repertoires in COVID-19. CDR1 and CDR2 (germline): SGHNT, YENEEA. The CDR3 totals 15 residues. V shed 5 bases and J 9 bases; nucleotides not matched to a gene: 7. Generated by immunoSEQ multiplex PCR, the TCRdb table keeps only in-frame clones and is missing some. The table lists fewer than 110,000 clones, around 90% of them singletons. The gene calls are TRBV11-3 and TRBJ2-1; 13 nucleotides agree with TRBD2. Sequenced: peripheral blood. The source of this sequence is a man aged 40-50 years with active or convalescent COVID-19. CDR3 coding DNA: TGTGCCAGCAGCCTCGGACTAGCGGGAGTCGCTGAGCAGTTCTTC. Its protein is CASSLGLAGVAEQFF.